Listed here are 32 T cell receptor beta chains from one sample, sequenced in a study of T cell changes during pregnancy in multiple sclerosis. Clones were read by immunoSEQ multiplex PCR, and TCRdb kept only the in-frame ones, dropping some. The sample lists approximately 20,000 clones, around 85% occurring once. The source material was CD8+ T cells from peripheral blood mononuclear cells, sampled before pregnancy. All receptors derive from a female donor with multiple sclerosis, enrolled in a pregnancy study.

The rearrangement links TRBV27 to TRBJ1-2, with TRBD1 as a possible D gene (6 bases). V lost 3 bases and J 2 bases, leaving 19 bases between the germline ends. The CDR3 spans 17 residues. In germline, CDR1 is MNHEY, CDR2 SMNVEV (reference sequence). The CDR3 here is CASSFRFRAGENYGYTF. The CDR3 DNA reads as TGTGCCAGCAGTTTTAGATTTCGGGCAGGGGAAAACTATGGCTACACCTTC.

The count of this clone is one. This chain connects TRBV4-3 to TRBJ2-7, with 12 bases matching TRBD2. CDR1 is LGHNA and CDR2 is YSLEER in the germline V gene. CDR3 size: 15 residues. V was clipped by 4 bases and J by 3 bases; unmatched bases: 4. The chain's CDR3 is CASSPGTSGFYEQYF. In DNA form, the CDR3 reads TGCGCCAGCAGCCCAGGGACTAGCGGGTTCTACGAGCAGTACTTC.

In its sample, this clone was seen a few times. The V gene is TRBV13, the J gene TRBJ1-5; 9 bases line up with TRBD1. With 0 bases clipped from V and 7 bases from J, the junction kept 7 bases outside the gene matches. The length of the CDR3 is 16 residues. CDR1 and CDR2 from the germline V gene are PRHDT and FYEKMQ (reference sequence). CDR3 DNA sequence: TGTGCCAGCAGCTTAGGGGTCACAGGGGGCTGGCAGCCCCAGCATTTT. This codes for CASSLGVTGGWQPQHF.

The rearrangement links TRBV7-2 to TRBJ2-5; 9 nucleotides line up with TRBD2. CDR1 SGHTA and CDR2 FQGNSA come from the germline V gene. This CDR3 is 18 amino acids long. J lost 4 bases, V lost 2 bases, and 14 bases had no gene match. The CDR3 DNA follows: TGTGCCAGCAGCTTATTCTATGCGGGAGGGGGGAGCGGAGAGACCCAGTACTTC. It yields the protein CASSLFYAGGGSGETQYF.

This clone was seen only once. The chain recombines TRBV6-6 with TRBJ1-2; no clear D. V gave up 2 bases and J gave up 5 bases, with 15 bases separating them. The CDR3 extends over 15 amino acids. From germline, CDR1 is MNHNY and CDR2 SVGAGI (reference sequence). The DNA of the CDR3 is TGTGCCAGCAGTTACGGAGAAGTCAAGACTTATGGCTACACCTTC. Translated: CASSYGEVKTYGYTF.

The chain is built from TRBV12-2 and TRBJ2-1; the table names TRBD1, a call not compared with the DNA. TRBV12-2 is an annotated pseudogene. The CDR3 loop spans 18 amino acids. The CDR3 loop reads CASRLASGGTGEYNEQFF. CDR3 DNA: TGTGCAAGTCGCTTAGCTTCTGGCGGGACAGGGGAATACAATGAGCAGTTCTTC.

The CDR3 loop reads CASSGGTSHTDTQYF. CDR3 DNA sequence: TGTGCCAGCAGTGGAGGGACTAGCCACACAGATACGCAGTATTTT. V usage is TRBV6-4 and J usage is TRBJ2-3, with 9 bases matching TRBD2. The CDR3 runs to 15 residues. CDR1 is MRHNA and CDR2 is SNTAGT in the germline V gene. V was pared by 4 bases and J by 2 bases, with 4 bases of the junction left unmatched.

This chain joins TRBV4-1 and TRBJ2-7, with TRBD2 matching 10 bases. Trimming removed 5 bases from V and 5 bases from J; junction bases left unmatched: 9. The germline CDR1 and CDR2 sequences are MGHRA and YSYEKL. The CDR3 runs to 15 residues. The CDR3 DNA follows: TGCGCCAGCAGCTCGATGAGACTAGCGGGTGACGAGCAGTACTTC. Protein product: CASSSMRLAGDEQYF.

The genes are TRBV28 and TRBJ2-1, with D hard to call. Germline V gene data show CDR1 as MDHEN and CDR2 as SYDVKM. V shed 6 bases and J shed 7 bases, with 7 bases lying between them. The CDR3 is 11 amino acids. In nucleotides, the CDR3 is TGTGCCAGCAGCACAGTAAATGAGCAGTTCTTC. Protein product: CASSTVNEQFF.

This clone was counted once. The CDR3: CSVWEGDETQYF. CDR3 nucleotide sequence: TGCAGCGTTTGGGAGGGGGACGAGACCCAGTACTTC. The V and J genes are TRBV29-1 and TRBJ2-5; D might be TRBD2 (7 bases). The CDR3 totals 12 residues. V shed 5 bases and J shed 5 bases, with 12 bases lying between them. Germline CDR1 and CDR2: SQVTM and ANQGSEA.

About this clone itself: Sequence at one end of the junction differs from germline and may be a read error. In DNA form, the CDR3 reads TGTGCCAGCAGCTTGGTACCCAGAAACAATGAAGCTTTCTTT. Its protein product is CASSLVPRNNEAFF. The chain is built from TRBV5-5 and TRBJ1-1; D is unresolved. This CDR3 has 14 amino acids. Germline lookup yields CDR1 SGHKS and CDR2 YYEKEE (reference sequence).

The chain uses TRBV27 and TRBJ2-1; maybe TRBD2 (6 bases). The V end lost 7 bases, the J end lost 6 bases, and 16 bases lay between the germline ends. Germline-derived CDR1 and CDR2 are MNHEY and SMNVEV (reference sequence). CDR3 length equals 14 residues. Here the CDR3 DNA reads TGTGCCAGCACGATCGGGACTCTAGGCAATGAGCAGTTCTTC. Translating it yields CASTIGTLGNEQFF.

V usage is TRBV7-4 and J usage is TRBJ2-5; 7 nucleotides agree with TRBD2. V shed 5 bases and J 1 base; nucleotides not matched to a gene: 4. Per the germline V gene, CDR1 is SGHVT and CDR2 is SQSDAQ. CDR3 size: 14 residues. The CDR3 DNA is TGTGCCAGCAGCCTACTAGCGCTCCAAGAGACCCAGTACTTC. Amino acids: CASSLLALQETQYF. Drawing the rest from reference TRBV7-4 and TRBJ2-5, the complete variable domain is GAGVSQSPRYKVAKRGRDVALRCDSISGHVTLYWYRQTLGQGSEVLTYSQSDAQRDKSGRPSGRFSAERPERSVSTLKIQRTEQGDSAVYLCASSLLALQETQYFGPGTRLLVL.

CDR3 region: CASSPAGGETQYF. The CDR3 coding sequence is TGTGCCAGCAGCCCGGCCGGGGGTGAGACCCAGTACTTC. The gene calls are TRBV16 and TRBJ2-5, with D possibly being TRBD2 (6 bases). The CDR3 runs to 13 residues. Germline V lookup: CDR1 KGHSY, CDR2 FQNENV. V gave up 4 bases and J gave up 5 bases, with 11 bases separating them.

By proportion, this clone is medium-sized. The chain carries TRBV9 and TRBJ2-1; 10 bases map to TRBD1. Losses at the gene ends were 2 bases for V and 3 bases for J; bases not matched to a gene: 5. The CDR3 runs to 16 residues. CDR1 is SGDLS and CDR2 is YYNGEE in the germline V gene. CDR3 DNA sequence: TGTGCCAGCAGCGTCTTGACAGGGGGCGTCTACAATGAGCAGTTCTTC. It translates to CASSVLTGGVYNEQFF.

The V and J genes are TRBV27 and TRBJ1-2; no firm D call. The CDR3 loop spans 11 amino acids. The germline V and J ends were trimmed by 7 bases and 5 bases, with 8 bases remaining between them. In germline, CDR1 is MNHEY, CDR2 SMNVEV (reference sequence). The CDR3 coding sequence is TGTGCCAGCACGGCAGGTTATGGCTACACCTTC. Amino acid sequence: CASTAGYGYTF.

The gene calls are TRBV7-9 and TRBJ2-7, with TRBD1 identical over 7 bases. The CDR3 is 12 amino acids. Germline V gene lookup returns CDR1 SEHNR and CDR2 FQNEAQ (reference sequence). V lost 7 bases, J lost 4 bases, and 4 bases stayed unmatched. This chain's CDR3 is CASKRDSYEQYF. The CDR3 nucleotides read TGTGCCAGCAAACGGGACAGTTACGAGCAGTACTTC.

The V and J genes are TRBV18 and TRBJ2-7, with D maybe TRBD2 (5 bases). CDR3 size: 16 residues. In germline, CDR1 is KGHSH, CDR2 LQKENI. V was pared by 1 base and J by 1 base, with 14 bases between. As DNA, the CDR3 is TGTGCCAGCTCACCACTCGAGGGAATGAGGTCCTACGAGCAGTACTTC. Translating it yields CASSPLEGMRSYEQYF.

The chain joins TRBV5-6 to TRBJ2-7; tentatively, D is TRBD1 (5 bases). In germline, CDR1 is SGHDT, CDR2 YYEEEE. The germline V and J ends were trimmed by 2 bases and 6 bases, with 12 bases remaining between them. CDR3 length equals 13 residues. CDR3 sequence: CASSFEQAIEQYF. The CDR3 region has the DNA TGTGCCAGCAGCTTCGAACAGGCCATCGAGCAGTACTTC.

The DNA of the CDR3 is TGTGCCTGGAGTGAAGCGGGAGGCACCGGGGAGCTGTTTTTT. This sequence encodes CAWSEAGGTGELFF. The chain joins TRBV30 to TRBJ2-2; 9 nucleotides match TRBD2. Germline V gene data show CDR1 as GTSNPN and CDR2 as SVGIG (reference sequence). Germline trimming cut 1 base from V and 4 bases from J; bases unmatched to any gene: 1. This CDR3 is 14 amino acids long.

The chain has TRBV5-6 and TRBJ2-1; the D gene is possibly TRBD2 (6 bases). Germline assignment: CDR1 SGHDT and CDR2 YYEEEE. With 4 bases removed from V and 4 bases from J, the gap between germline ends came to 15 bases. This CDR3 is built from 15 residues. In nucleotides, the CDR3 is TGTGCCAGCAGCCCGGGACTGTCGGATTACAATGAGCAGTTCTTC. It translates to CASSPGLSDYNEQFF.

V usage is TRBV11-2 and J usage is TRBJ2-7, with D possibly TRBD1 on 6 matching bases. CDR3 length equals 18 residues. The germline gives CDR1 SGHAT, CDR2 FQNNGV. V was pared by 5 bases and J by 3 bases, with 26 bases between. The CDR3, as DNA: TGTGCCAGCAGCCCGAATTTTGTGACAGGTCTCAGGGACTACGAGCAGTACTTC. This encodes CASSPNFVTGLRDYEQYF. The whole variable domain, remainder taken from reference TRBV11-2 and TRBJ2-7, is EAGVAQSPRYKIIEKRQSVAFWCNPISGHATLYWYQQILGQGPKLLIQFQNNGVVDDSQLPKDRFSAERLKGVDSTLKIQPAKLEDSAVYLCASSPNFVTGLRDYEQYFGPGTRLTVT.

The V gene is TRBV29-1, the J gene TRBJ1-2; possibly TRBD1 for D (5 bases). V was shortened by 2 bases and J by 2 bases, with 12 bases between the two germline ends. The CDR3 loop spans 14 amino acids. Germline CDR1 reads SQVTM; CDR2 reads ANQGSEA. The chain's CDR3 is CSVENVGGNYGYTF. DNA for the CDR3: TGCAGCGTTGAAAATGTGGGGGGGAACTATGGCTACACCTTC.

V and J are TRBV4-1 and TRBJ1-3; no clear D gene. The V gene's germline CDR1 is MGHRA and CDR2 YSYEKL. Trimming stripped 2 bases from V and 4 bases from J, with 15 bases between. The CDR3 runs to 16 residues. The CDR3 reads CASSQYPQSPGNTIYF. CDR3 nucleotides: TGCGCCAGCAGCCAATACCCCCAGTCGCCAGGAAACACCATATATTTT.

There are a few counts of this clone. The CDR3 region has the DNA TGTGCCAGCAGCCAGTTAGCGGGAGGAATAGATACGCAGTATTTT. Its protein product is CASSQLAGGIDTQYF. The chain links TRBV4-2 to TRBJ2-3; TRBD2 aligns across 10 bases. V lost 3 bases to trimming and J lost 5 bases; unmatched junction nucleotides: 5. Germline CDR1 reads LGHNA; CDR2 reads YNFKEQ. The CDR3 length is 15 residues.

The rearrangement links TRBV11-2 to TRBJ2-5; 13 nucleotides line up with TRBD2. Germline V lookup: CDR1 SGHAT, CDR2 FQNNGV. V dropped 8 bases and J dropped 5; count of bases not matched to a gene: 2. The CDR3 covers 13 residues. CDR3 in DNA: TGTGCCAGCGGACTAGCGGGAGAGGAGACCCAGTACTTC. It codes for CASGLAGEETQYF. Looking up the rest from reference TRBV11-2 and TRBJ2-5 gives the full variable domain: EAGVAQSPRYKIIEKRQSVAFWCNPISGHATLYWYQQILGQGPKLLIQFQNNGVVDDSQLPKDRFSAERLKGVDSTLKIQPAKLEDSAVYLCASGLAGEETQYFGPGTRLLVL.

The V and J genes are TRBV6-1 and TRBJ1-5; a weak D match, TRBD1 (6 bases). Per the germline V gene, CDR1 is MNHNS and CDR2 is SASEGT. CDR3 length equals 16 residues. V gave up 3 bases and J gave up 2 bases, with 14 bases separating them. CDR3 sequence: CASSEAEGVGNQPQHF. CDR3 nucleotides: TGTGCCAGCAGTGAGGCCGAGGGGGTCGGCAATCAGCCCCAGCATTTT.

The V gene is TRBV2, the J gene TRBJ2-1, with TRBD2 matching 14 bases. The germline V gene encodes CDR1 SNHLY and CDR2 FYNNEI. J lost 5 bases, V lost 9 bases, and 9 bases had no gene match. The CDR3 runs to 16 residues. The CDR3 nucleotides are TGTGCCAGTATGGGACTAGCGGGAGTCCGGGACAATGAGCAGTTCTTC. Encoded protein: CASMGLAGVRDNEQFF.

This CDR3 is CASSLTPGLAIVGELFF. The DNA for the CDR3 is TGCGCCAGCAGCTTGACACCGGGACTAGCGATCGTCGGGGAGCTGTTTTTT. V gene TRBV5-1 combines with J gene TRBJ2-2, with 10 bases identical to TRBD2. Trimming at V came to 1 base and at J to 7 bases, leaving 10 bases not matched to a gene. There are 17 residues in the CDR3. Germline CDR1 reads SGHRS; CDR2 reads YFSETQ.

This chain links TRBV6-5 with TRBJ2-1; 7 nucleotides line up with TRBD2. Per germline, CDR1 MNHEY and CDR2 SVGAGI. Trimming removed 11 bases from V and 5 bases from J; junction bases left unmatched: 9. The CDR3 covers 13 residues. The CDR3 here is CASGLAANNEQFF. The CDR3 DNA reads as TGTGCCTCCGGCCTAGCGGCCAACAATGAGCAGTTCTTC.

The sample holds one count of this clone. CDR3 protein: CSVEEAQGASYRVETQYF. The CDR3 DNA reads TGCAGCGTTGAAGAGGCGCAGGGGGCATCCTATAGAGTGGAGACCCAGTACTTC. V usage is TRBV29-1 and J usage is TRBJ2-5, with 8 bases that match TRBD1. With V trimmed by 0 bases and J by 5 bases, 17 bases remained unmatched. The CDR3 is 18 residues long. Germline-derived CDR1 and CDR2 are SQVTM and ANQGSEA.

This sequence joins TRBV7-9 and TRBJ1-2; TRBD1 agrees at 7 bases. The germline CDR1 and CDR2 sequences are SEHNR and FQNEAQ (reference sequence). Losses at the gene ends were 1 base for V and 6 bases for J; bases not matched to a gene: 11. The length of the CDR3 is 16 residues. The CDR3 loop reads CASSLGSGQGVDGYTF. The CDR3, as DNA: TGTGCCAGCAGCTTAGGGTCTGGCCAGGGGGTTGATGGCTACACCTTC.